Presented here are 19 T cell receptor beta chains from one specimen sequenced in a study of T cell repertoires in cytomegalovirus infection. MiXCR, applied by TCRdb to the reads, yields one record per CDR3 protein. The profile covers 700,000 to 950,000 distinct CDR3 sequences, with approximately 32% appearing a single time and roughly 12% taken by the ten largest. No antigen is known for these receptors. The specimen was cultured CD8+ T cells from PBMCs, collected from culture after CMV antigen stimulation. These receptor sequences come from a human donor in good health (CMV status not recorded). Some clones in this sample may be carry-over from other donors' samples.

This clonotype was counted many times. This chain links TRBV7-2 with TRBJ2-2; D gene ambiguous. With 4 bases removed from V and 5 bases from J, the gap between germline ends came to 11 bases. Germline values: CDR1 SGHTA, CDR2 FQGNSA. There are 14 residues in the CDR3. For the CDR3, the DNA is TGTGCCAGCAGCTCCATCTCCGGGACCGGGGAGCTGTTTTTT. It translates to CASSSISGTGELFF.

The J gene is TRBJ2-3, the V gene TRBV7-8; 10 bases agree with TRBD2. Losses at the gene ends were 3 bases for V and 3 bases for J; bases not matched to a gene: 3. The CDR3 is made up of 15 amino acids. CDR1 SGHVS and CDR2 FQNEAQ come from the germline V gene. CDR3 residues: CASSFLAGETDTQYF. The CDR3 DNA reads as TGTGCCAGCAGCTTTCTAGCGGGGGAAACAGATACGCAGTATTTT.

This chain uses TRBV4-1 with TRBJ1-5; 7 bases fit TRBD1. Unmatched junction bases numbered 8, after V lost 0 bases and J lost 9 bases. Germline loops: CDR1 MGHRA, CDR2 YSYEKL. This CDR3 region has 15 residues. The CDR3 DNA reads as TGCGCCAGCAGCCAAGATAAGGGGGCTGGGCGGCCCCAGCATTTT. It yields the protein CASSQDKGAGRPQHF.

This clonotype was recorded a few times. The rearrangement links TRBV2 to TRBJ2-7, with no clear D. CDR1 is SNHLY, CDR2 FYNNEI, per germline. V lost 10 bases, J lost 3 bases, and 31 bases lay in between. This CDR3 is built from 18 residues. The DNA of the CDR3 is TGTGCCATCCTTGATCCCCCTACTCCACCACACCGAAGCTACGAGCAGTACTTC. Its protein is CAILDPPTPPHRSYEQYF. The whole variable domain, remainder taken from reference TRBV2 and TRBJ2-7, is EPEVTQTPSHQVTQMGQEVILRCVPISNHLYFYWYRQILGQKVEFLVSFYNNEISEKSEIFDDQFSVERPDGSNFTLKIRSTKLEDSAMYFCAILDPPTPPHRSYEQYFGPGTRLTVT.

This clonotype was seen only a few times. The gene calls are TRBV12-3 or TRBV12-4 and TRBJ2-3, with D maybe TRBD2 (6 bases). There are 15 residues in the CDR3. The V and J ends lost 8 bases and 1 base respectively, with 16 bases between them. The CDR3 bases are TGTGCCAGCTCCCCATTGGCGGGGCGCACAGATACGCAGTATTTT. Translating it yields CASSPLAGRTDTQYF.

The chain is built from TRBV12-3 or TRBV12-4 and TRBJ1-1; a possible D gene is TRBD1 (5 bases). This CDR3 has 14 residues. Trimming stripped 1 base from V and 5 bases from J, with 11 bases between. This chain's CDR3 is CASSLDGGGTEAFF. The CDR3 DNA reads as TGTGCCAGCAGTTTAGACGGGGGAGGAACTGAAGCTTTCTTT.

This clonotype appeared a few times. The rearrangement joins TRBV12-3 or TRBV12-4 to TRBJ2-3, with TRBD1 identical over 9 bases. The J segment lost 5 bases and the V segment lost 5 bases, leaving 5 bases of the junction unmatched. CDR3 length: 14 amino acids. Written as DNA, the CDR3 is TGTGCCAGCAGTACCGGACAGGGGCAAGATACGCAGTATTTT. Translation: CASSTGQGQDTQYF.

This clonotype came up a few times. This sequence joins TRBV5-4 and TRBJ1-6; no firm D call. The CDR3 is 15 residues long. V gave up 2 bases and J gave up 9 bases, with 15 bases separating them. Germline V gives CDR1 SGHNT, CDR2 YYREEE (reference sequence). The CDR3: CASSLGPATSSPLHF. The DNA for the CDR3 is TGTGCCAGCAGCTTAGGGCCGGCAACCTCTTCACCCCTCCACTTT.

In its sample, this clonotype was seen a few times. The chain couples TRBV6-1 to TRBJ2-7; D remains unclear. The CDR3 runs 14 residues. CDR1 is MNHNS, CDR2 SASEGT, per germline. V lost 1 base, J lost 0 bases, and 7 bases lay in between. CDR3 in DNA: TGTGCCAGCAGTGAAGATCTAAGCTCCTACGAGCAGTACGTC. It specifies CASSEDLSSYEQYV.

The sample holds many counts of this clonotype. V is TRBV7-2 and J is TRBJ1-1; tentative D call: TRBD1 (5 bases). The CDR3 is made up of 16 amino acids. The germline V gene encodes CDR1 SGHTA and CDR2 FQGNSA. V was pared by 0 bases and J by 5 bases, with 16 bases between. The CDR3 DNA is TGTGCCAGCAGCTTAGCCAGGGTCCCAAGGAGTACTGAAGCTTTCTTT. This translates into CASSLARVPRSTEAFF.

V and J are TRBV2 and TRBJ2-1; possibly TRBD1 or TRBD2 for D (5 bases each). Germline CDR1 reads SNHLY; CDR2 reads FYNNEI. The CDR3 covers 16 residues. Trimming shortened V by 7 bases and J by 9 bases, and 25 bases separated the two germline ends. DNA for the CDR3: TGTGCCAGCACCTCCCCCGGGGCAGGTGGGGGACCTGAGCAGTTCTTC. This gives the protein CASTSPGAGGGPEQFF.

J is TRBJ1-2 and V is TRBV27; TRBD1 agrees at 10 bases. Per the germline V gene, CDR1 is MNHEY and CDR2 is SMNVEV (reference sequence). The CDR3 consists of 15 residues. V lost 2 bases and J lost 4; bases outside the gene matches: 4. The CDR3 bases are TGTGCCAGCAGTTTAGGGACAGGGGTGACCTATGGCTACACCTTC. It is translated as CASSLGTGVTYGYTF.

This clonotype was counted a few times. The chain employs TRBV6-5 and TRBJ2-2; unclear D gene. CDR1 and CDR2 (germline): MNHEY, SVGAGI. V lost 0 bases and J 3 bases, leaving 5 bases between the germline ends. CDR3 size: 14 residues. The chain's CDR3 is CASSYSGYTGELFF. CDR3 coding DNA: TGTGCCAGCAGTTACTCGGGGTACACCGGGGAGCTGTTTTTT.

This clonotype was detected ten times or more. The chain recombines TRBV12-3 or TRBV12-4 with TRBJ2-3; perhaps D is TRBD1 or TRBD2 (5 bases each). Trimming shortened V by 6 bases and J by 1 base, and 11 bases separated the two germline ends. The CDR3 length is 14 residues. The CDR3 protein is CASSFRGGTDTQYF. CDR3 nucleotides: TGTGCCAGCAGCTTTCGAGGGGGCACAGATACGCAGTATTTT.

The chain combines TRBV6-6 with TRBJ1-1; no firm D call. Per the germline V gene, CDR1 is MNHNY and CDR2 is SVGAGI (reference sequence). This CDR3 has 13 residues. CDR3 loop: CGTGERLNTEAFF. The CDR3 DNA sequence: TGTGGGACTGGGGAACGGTTGAACACTGAAGCTTTCTTT.

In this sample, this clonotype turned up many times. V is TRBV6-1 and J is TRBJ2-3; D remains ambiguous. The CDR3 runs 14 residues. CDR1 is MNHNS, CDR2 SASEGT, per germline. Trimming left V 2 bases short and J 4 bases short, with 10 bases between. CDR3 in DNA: TGTGCCAGCAGTGAAACCCTTTATCCAGATACGCAGTATTTT. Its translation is CASSETLYPDTQYF.

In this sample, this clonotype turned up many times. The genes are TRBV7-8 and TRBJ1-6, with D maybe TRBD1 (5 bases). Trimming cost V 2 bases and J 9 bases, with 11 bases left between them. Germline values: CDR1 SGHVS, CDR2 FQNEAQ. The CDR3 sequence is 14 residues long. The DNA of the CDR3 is TGTGCCAGCAGCTTACCGGGGCGATCTTCACCCCTCCACTTT. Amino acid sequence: CASSLPGRSSPLHF.

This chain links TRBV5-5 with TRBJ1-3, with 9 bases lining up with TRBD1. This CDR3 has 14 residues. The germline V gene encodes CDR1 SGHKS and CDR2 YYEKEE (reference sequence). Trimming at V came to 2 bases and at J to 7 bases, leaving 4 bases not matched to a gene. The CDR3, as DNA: TGTGCCAGCAGCTTAGACAGGGGGTTGAACACCATATATTTT. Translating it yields CASSLDRGLNTIYF. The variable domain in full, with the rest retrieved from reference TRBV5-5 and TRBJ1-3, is DAGVTQSPTHLIKTRGQQVTLRCSPISGHKSVSWYQQVLGQGPQFIFQYYEKEERGRGNFPDRFSARQFPNYSSELNVNALLLGDSALYLCASSLDRGLNTIYFGEGSWLTVV.

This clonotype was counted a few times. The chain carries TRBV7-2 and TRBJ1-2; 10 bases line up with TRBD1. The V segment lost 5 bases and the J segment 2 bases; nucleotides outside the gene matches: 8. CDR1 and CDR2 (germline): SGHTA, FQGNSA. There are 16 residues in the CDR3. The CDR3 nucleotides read TGTGCCAGCAGCCCAGACTGGACAGGGGGAAACTATGGCTACACCTTC. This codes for CASSPDWTGGNYGYTF.